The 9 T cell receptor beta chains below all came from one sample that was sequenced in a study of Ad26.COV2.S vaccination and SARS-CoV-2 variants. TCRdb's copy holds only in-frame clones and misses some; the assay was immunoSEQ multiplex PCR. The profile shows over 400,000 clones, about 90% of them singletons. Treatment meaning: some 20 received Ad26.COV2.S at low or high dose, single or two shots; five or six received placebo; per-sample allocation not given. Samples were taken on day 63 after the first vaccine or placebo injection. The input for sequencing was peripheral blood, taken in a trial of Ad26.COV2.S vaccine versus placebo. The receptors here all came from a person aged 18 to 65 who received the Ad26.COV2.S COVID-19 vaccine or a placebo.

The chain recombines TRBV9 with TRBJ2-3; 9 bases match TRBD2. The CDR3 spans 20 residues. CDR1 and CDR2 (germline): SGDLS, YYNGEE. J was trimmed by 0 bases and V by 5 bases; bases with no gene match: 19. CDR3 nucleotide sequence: TGTGCCAGCAGTAACGGGAGACTAGCGGAGTCGCGGGTTAGCACAGATACGCAGTATTTT. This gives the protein CASSNGRLAESRVSTDTQYF.

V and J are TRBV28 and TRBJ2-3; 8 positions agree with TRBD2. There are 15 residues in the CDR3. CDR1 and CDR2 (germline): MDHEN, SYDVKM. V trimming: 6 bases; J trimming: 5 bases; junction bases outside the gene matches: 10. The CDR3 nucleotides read TGTGCCAGCAGCCCAGAGGGACTAGTCATAGATACGCAGTATTTT. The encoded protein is CASSPEGLVIDTQYF.

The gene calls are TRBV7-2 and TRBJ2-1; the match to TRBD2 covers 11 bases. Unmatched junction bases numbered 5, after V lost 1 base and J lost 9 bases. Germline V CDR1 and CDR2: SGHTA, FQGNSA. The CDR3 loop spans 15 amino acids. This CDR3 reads CASSLGLAGFGEQFF. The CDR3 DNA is TGTGCCAGCAGCTTAGGACTAGCGGGATTTGGTGAGCAGTTCTTC. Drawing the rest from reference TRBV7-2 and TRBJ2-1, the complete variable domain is GAGVSQSPSNKVTEKGKDVELRCDPISGHTALYWYRQSLGQGLEFLIYFQGNSAPDKSGLPSDRFSAERTGGSVSTLTIQRTQQEDSAVYLCASSLGLAGFGEQFFGPGTRLTVL.

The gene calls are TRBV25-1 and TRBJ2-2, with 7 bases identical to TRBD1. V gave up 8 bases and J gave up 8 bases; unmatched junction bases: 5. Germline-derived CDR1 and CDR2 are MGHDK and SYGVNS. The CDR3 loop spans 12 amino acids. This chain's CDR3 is CASEEGAGELFF. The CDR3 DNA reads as TGTGCCAGCGAAGAGGGGGCAGGGGAGCTGTTTTTT.

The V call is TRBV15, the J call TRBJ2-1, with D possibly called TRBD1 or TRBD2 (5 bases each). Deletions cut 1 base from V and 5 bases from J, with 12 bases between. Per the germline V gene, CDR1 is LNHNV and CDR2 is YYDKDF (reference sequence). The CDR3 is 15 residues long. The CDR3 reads CATSRVRDANNEQFF. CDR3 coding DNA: TGTGCCACCAGCAGAGTCCGGGACGCCAACAATGAGCAGTTCTTC.

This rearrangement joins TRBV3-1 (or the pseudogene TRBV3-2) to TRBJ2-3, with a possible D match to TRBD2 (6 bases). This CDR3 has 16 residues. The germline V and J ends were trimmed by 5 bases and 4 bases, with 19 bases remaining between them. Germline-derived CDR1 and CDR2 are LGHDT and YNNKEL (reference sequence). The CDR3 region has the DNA TGTGCCAGCAGCGGACCGGGACTCAAACCTTCAGATACGCAGTATTTT. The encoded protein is CASSGPGLKPSDTQYF.

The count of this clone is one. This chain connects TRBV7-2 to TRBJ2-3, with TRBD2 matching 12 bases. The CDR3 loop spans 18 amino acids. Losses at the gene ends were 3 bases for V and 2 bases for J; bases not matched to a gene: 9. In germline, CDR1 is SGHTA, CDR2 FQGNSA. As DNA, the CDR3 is TGTGCCAGCAGCTTCTTGCTAGCGGGAGGGCCACTCACAGATACGCAGTATTTT. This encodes CASSFLLAGGPLTDTQYF. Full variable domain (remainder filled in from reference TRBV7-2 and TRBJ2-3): GAGVSQSPSNKVTEKGKDVELRCDPISGHTALYWYRQSLGQGLEFLIYFQGNSAPDKSGLPSDRFSAERTGGSVSTLTIQRTQQEDSAVYLCASSFLLAGGPLTDTQYFGPGTRLTVL.

CDR3 in amino acids: CASSSDRGRAGELFF. Here the CDR3 DNA reads TGTGCCAGCAGTTCCGACAGGGGGCGCGCCGGGGAGCTGTTTTTT. The chain carries TRBV28 and TRBJ2-2, with 10 bases aligning to TRBD1. Trimming took 4 bases from V and 6 from J; bases not matched to a gene: 5. Germline values: CDR1 MDHEN, CDR2 SYDVKM. The CDR3 is 15 amino acids.

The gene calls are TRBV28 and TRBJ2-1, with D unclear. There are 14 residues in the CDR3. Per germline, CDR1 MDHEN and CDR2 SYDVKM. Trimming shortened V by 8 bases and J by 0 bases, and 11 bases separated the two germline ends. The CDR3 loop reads CASLGISSYNEQFF. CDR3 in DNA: TGTGCCAGCCTTGGGATCAGCTCCTACAATGAGCAGTTCTTC.